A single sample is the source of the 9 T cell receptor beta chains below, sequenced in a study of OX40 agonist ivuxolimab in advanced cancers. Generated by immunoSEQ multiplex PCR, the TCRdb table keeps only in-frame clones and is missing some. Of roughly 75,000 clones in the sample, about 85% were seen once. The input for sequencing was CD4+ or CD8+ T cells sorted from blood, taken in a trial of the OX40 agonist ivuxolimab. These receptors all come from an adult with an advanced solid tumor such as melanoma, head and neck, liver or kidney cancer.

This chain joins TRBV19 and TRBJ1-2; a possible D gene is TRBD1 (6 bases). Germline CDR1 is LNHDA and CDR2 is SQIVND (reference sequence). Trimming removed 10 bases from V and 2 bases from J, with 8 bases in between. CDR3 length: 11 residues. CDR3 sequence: CATGQNYGYTF. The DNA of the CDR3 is TGTGCCACTGGACAGAACTATGGCTACACCTTC.

CDR3 in amino acids: CASSELLGPQETQYF. DNA of the CDR3: TGTGCCAGCAGTGAACTACTTGGGCCCCAAGAGACCCAGTACTTC. The gene calls are TRBV6-1 and TRBJ2-5; the D is unclear. The germline V and J ends were trimmed by 2 bases and 1 base, with 11 bases remaining between them. Germline V gene data show CDR1 as MNHNS and CDR2 as SASEGT. The CDR3 is 15 residues long.

The DNA for the CDR3 is TGTGCCAGCAGTCCGCGGGCTAGCGCTCTCTCCTACGAGCAGTACTTC. It translates to CASSPRASALSYEQYF. The chain links TRBV11-3 to TRBJ2-7; perhaps TRBD2 as D (6 bases). V lost 6 bases and J 0 bases, leaving 18 bases between the germline ends. Germline V lookup: CDR1 SGHNT, CDR2 YENEEA. The CDR3 extends over 16 amino acids.

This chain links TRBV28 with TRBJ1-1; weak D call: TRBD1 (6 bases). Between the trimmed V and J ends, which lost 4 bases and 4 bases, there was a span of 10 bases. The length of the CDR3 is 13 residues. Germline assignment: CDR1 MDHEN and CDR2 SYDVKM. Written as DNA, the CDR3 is TGTGCCAGCAGTTCCGGACAGAGCACTGAAGCTTTCTTT. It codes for CASSSGQSTEAFF. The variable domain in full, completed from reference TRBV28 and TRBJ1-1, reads DVKVTQSSRYLVKRTGEKVFLECVQDMDHENMFWYRQDPGLGLRLIYFSYDVKMKEKGDIPEGYSVSREKKERFSLILESASTNQTSMYLCASSSGQSTEAFFGQGTRLTVV.

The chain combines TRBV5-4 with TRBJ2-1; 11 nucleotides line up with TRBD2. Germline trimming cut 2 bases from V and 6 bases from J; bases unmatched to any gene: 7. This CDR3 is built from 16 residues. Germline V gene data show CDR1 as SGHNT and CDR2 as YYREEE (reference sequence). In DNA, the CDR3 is TGTGCCAGCAGCTTTTTTAGCGGGAGGGCCCCCAATGAGCAGTTCTTC. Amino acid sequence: CASSFFSGRAPNEQFF.

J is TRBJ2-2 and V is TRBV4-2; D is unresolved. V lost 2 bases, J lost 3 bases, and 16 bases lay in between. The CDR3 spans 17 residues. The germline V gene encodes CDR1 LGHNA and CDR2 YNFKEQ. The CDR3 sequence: CASSQRTLAKDTGELFF. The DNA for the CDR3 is TGTGCCAGCAGCCAAAGGACCTTGGCGAAAGACACCGGGGAGCTGTTTTTT.

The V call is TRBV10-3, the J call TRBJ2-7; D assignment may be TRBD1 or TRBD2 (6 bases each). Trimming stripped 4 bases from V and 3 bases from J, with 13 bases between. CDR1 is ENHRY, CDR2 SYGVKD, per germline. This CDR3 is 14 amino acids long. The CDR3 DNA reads TGTGCCATCAGTGGTGAGGGGGGCTTCTACGAGCAGTACTTC. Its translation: CAISGEGGFYEQYF.

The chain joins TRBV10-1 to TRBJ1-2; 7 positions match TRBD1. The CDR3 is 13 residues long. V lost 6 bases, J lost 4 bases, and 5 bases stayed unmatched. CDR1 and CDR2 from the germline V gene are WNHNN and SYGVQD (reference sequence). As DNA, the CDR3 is TGCGCCAGCAGCGCCGGGACAGCCTATGGCTACACCTTC. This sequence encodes CASSAGTAYGYTF.

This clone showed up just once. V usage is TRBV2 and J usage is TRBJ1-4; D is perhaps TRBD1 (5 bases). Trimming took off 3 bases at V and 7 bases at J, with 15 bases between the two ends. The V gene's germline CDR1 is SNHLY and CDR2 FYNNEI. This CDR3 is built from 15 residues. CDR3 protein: CASSDSGRGTEKLFF. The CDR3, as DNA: TGTGCCAGCAGTGACTCGGGTAGGGGAACTGAAAAACTGTTTTTT.